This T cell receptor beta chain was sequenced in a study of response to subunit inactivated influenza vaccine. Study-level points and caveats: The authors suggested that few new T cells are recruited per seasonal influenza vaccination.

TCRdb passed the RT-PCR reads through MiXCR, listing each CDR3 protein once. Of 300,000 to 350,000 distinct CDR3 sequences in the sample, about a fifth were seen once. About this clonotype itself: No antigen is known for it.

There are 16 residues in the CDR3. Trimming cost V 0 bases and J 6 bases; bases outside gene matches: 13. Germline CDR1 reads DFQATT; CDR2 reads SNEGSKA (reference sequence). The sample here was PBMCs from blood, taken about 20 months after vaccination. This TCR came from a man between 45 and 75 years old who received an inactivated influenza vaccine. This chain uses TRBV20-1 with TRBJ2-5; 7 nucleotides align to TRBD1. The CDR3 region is CSARDSRGRNGKTQYF. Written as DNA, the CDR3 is TGCAGTGCTAGAGATTCAAGGGGGCGAAATGGAAAGACCCAGTACTTC.